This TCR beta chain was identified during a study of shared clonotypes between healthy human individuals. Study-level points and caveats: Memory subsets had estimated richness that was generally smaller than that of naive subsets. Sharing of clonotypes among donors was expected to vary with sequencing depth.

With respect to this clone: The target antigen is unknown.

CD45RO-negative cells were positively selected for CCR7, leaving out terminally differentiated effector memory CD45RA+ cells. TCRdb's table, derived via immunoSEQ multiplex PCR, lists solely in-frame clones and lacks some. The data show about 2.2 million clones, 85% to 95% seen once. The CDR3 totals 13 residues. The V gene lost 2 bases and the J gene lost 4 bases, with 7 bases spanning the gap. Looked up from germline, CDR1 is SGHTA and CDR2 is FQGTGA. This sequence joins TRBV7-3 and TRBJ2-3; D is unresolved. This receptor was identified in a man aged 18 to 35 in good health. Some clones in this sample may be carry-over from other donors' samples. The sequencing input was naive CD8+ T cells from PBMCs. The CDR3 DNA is TGTGCCAGCAGCTTAGATATAGCAGATACGCAGTATTTT. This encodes CASSLDIADTQYF.